The clone carrying this TCR beta chain was seen only a few times. Its antigen remains unidentified. This sample is part of a study of OX40 agonist ivuxolimab in advanced cancers. Looking at the study overall: At doses from 0.01 to 10 mg/kg, patients were given intravenous ivuxolimab every 2 weeks. One patient with hepatocellular carcinoma and two with cutaneous melanoma, three in all, had partial responses. General study results and limits: Doses of 0.1 to 3.0 mg/kg were accompanied by clonal expansion of CD4+ and CD8+ blood T cells by week 6.

The CDR3 runs to 14 residues. V gave up 3 bases and J gave up 2 bases; unmatched junction bases: 2. Germline assignment: CDR1 MNHNS and CDR2 SASEGT. Sequenced by immunoSEQ multiplex PCR; TCRdb stores in-frame clones only, minus some. The profile covers 35,000 to 45,000 clones, with 89% appearing a single time and around 17% taken by the ten largest. The study sampled blood at baseline, cycle 4 day 1, and cycle 7 day 1. The genes are TRBV6-1 and TRBJ2-7; TRBD2 matches at 9 bases. The sequences come from CD4+ or CD8+ T cells sorted from blood, collected in a trial of the OX40 agonist ivuxolimab. The origin of this receptor is an adult with an advanced solid tumor such as melanoma, head and neck, liver or kidney cancer. The CDR3 DNA follows: TGTGCCAGCAGTGAGGTAGCGGGGGCCTACGAGCAGTACTTC. Translated, it gives CASSEVAGAYEQYF.